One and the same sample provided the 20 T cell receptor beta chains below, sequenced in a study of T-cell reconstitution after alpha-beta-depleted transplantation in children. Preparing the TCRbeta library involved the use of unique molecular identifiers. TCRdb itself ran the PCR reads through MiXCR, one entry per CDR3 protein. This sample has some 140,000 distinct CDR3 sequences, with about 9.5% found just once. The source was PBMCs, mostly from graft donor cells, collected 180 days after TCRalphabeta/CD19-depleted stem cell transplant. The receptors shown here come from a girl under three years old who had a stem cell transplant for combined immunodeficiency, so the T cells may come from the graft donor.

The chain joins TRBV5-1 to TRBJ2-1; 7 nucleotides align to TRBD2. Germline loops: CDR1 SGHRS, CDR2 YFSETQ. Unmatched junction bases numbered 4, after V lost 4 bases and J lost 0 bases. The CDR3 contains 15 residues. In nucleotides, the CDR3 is TGCGCCAGCAGCGCGGGACTAAGCTCCTACAATGAGCAGTTCTTC. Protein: CASSAGLSSYNEQFF.

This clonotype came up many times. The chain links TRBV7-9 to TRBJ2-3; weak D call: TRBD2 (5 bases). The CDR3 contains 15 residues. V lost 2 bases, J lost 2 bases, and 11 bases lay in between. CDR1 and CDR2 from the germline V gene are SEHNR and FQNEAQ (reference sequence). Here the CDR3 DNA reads TGTGCCAGCAGCTTACGGGGTGGAGACACAGATACGCAGTATTTT. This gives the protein CASSLRGGDTDTQYF.

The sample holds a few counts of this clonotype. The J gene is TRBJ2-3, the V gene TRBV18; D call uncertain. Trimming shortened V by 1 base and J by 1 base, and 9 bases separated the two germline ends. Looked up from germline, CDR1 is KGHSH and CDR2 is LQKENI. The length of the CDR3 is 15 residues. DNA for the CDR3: TGTGCCAGCTCACCACGTAACGACGGCACAGATACGCAGTATTTT. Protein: CASSPRNDGTDTQYF.

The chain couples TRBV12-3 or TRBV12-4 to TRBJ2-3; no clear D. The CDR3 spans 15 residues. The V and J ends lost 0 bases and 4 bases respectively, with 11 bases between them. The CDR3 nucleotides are TGTGCCAGCAGTTTAGCAGTGCTGCACTCAGATACGCAGTATTTT. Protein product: CASSLAVLHSDTQYF.

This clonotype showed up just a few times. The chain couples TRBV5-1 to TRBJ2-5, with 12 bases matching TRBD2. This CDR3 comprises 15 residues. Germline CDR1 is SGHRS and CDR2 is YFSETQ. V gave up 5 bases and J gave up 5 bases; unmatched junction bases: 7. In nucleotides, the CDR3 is TGCGCCAGCAGATCTCGACTAGCGGGAGTGGAGACCCAGTACTTC. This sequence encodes CASRSRLAGVETQYF.

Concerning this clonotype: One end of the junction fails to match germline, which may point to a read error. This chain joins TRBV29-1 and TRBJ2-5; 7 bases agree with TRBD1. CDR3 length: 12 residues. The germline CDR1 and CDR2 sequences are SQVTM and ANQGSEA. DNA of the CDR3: TGCAGCGTTAAAGAGGGGGCAGAGACCCAGTACTTC. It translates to CSVKEGAETQYF.

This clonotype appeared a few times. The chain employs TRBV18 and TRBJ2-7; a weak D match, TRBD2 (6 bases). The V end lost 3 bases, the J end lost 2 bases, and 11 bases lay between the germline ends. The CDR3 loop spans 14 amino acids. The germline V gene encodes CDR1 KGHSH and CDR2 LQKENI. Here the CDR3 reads CASSPGLSPYEQYF. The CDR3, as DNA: TGTGCCAGCTCACCGGGACTTTCCCCCTACGAGCAGTACTTC.

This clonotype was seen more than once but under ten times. The CDR3 sequence is CAISNSRNQPQHF. The CDR3 DNA reads as TGTGCCATCAGTAACTCGAGAAATCAGCCCCAGCATTTT. J is TRBJ1-5 and V is TRBV10-3; D is unresolved. Germline CDR1 reads ENHRY; CDR2 reads SYGVKD. V was cut by 5 bases and J by 4 bases, with 9 bases left in between. The CDR3 has 13 amino acids.

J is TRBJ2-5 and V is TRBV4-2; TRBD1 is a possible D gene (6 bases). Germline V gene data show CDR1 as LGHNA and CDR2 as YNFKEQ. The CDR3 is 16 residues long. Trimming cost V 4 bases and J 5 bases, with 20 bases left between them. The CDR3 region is CASSLSTLEGGETQYF. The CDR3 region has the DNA TGTGCCAGCAGCCTTAGTACGCTAGAAGGGGGTGAGACCCAGTACTTC.

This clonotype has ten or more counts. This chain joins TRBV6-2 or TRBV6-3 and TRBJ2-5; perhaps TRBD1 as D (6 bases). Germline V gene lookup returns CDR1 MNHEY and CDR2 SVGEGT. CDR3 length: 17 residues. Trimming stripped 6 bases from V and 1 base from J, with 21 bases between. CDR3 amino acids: CASSPPARGGFQETQYF. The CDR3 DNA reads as TGTGCCAGCAGCCCACCGGCCAGAGGGGGTTTCCAAGAGACCCAGTACTTC.

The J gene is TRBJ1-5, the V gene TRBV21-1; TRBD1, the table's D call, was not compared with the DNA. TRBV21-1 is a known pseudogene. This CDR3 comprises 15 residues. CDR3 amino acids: CASSKGGGCEQPQHF. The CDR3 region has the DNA TGTGCCAGCAGCAAAGGGGGGGGCTGTGAGCAGCCCCAGCATTTT.

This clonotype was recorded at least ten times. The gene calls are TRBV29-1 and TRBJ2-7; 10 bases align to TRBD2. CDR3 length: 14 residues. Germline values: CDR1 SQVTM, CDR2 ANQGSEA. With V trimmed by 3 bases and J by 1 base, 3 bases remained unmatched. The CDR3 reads CSVDSGRSSYEQYF. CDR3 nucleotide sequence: TGCAGCGTTGATAGCGGGAGGTCATCCTACGAGCAGTACTTC.

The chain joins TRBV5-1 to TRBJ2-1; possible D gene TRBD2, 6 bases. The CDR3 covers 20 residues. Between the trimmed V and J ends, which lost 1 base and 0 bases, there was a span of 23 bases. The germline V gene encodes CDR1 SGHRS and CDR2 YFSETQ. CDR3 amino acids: CASSLRRDSSPLSSYNEQFF. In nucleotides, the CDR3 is TGCGCCAGCAGCTTGAGAAGGGACTCCTCTCCCCTAAGCTCCTACAATGAGCAGTTCTTC.

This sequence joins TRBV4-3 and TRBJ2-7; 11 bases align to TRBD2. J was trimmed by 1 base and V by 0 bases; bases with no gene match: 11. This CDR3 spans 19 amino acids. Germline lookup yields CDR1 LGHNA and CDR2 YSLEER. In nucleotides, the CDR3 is TGCGCCAGCAGCCAAGATTGGGTGGGCCTAGCGGGGGGTTCCTACGAGCAGTACTTC. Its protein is CASSQDWVGLAGGSYEQYF.

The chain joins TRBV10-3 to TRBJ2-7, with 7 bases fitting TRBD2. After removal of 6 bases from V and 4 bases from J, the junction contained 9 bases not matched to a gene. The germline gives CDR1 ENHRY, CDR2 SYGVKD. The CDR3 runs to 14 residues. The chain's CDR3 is CAISVAGHDYEQYF. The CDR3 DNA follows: TGTGCCATCAGCGTAGCGGGCCATGATTACGAGCAGTACTTC.

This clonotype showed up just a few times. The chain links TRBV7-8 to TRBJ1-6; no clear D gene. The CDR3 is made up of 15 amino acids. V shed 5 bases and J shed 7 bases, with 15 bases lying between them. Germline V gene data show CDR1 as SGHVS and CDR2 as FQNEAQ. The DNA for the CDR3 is TGTGCCAGCAGCCCGACCGGGAGTCTAAATTCACCCCTCCACTTT. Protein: CASSPTGSLNSPLHF.

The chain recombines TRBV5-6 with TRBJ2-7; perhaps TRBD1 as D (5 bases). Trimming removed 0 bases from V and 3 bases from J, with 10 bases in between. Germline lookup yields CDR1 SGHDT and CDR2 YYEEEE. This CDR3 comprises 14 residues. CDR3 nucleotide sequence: TGTGCCAGCAGCTTGGGCTCAGGGTTCTACGAGCAGTACTTC. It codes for CASSLGSGFYEQYF.

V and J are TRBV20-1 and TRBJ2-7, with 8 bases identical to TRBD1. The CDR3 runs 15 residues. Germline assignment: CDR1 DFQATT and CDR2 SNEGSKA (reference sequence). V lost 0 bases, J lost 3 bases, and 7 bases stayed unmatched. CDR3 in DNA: TGCAGTGCTAGAGATCTGGGGACAGGCCTCTACGAGCAGTACTTC. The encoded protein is CSARDLGTGLYEQYF.

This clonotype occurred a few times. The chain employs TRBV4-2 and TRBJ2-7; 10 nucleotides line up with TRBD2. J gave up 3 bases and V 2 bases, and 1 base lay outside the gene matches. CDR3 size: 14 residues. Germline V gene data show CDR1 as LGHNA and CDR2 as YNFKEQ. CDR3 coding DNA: TGTGCCAGCAGCCAATTAGCGGGAGGCTACGAGCAGTACTTC. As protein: CASSQLAGGYEQYF.

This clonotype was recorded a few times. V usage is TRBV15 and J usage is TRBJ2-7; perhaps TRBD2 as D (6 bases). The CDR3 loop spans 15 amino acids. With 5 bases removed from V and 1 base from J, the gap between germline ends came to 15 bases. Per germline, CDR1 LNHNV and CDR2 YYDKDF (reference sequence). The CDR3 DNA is TGTGCCACCAGCGCACGACTAGTTTCGTCCTACGAGCAGTACTTC. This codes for CATSARLVSSYEQYF.